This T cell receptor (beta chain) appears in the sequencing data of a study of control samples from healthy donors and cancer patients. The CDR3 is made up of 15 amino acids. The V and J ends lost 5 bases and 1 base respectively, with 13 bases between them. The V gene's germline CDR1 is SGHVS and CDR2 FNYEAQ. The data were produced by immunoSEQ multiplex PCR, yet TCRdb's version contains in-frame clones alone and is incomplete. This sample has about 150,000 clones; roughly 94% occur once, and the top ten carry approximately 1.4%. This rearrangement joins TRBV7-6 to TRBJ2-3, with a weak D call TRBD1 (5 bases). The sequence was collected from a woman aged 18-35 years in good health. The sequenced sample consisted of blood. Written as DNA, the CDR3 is TGTGCCAGCAGCGGAAGGGGTAGGGGCACAGATACGCAGTATTTT. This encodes CASSGRGRGTDTQYF.